This T cell receptor (beta chain) derives from a study of blood T cell repertoires in COVID-19. Unmatched junction bases numbered 19, after V lost 4 bases and J lost 9 bases. The CDR3 spans 20 residues. The germline gives CDR1 SNHLY, CDR2 FYNNEI. The repertoire was sequenced with immunoSEQ multiplex PCR; TCRdb's copy has only in-frame clones and lacks some. The repertoire holds 210,000 or so clones, approximately 84% seen once, with more than 4.5% in the top ten. This chain connects TRBV2 to TRBJ2-1; 15 bases agree with TRBD2. The specimen sequenced was peripheral blood. The TCR sequence derives from a woman between 70 and 85 years old with active or convalescent COVID-19. This CDR3 reads CASSARTLRTSGRVRGEQFF. The CDR3 DNA reads TGTGCCAGCAGTGCAAGAACGCTCCGGACTAGCGGGAGGGTTCGGGGTGAGCAGTTCTTC.